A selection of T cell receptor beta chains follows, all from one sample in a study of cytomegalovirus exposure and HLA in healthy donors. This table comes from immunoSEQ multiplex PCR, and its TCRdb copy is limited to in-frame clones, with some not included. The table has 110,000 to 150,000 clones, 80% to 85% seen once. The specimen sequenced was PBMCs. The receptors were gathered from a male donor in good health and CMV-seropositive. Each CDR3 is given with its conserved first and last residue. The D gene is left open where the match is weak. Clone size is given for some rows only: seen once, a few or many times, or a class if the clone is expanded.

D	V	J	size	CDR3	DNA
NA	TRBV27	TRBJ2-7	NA	CASSTSAYEQYF	TGTGCCAGCAGCACAAGCGCCTACGAGCAGTACTTC
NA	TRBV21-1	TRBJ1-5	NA	CASSKEGDF	TGTGCCAGCAGCAAAGAAGGGGATTTT
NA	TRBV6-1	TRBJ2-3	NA	CASSEGAGSTDTQYF	TGTGCCAGCAGTGAAGGGGCGGGGAGCACAGATACGCAGTATTTT
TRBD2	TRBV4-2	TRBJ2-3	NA	CASSIGLDTDTQYF	TGTGCCAGCAGCATAGGACTAGACACAGATACGCAGTATTTT
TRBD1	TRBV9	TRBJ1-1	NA	CASSPGSGQVMNTEAFF	TGTGCCAGCAGCCCAGGAAGCGGACAGGTCATGAACACTGAAGCTTTCTTT
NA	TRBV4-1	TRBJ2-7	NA	CASSHGGASYEQYF	TGCGCCAGCAGTCACGGGGGAGCCTCCTACGAGCAGTACTTC
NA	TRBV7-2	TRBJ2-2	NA	CASSPSREPNTGELFF	TGTGCCAGCAGCCCCTCGCGGGAACCGAACACCGGGGAGCTGTTTTTT
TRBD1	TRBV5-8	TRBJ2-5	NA	CASSLVGQGETQYF	TGTGCCAGCAGCTTGGTCGGACAGGGAGAGACCCAGTACTTC
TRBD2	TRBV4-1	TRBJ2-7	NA	CASSQDESWTSGSYEQYF	TGCGCCAGCAGCCAAGATGAGTCCTGGACTAGCGGTTCCTACGAGCAGTACTTC
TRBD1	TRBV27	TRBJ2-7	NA	CASSSRTGTSSYEQYF	TGTGCCAGCAGTTCTAGGACAGGGACCAGCTCCTACGAGCAGTACTTC
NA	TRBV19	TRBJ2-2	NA	CASSIDPTGTGELFF	TGTGCCAGTAGTATAGACCCCACAGGCACCGGGGAGCTGTTTTTT
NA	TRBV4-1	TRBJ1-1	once	CASSQDSWTMNTEAFF	TGCGCCAGCAGCCAAGATTCGTGGACAATGAACACTGAAGCTTTCTTT
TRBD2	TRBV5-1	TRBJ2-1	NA	CASSLERDHEQFF	TGCGCCAGCAGCTTGGAGCGGGACCATGAGCAGTTCTTC
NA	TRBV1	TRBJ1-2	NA	CTSSQVLAGSGYTF	TGCACCAGCAGCCAAGTTTTAGCCGGGTCTGGCTACACCTTC
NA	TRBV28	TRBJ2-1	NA	CASSWGSGNEQFF	TGTGCCAGCAGTTGGGGAAGCGGCAATGAGCAGTTCTTC
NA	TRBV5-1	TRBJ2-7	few	CASRAIGTNRLPLTYEQYF	TGCGCCAGTCGTGCCATCGGGACAAATCGACTCCCACTGACCTACGAGCAGTACTTC
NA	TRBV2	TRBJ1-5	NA	CASSEFGGSVQPQHF	TGTGCCAGCAGTGAATTCGGGGGGTCCGTTCAGCCCCAGCATTTT
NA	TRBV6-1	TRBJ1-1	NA	CASSDRVATEAFF	TGTGCCAGCAGTGACAGGGTGGCCACTGAAGCTTTCTTT
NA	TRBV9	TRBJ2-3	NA	CASSVGALASTDTQYF	TGTGCCAGCAGCGTAGGAGCGCTTGCTAGCACAGATACGCAGTATTTT
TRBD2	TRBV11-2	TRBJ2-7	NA	CASSHRLGGRAPEQYF	TGTGCCAGCAGCCACCGCTTGGGCGGGAGGGCCCCCGAGCAGTACTTC
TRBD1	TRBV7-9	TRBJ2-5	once	CASRSTGDRVGTQYF	TGTGCCAGCAGATCGACCGGCGACAGGGTAGGGACCCAGTACTTC
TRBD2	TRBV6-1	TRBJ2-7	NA	CASSEAGGLAGKLYEQYF	TGTGCCAGCAGTGAAGCTGGGGGACTAGCGGGGAAACTCTACGAGCAGTACTTC
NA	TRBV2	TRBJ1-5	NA	CASSEVQGIGPQHF	TGTGCCAGCAGTGAAGTTCAGGGGATCGGGCCCCAGCATTTT
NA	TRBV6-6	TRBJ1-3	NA	CASSYSGGTENTIYF	TGTGCCAGCAGTTACTCGGGAGGGACTGAAAACACCATATATTTT
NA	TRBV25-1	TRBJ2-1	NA	CASSERGGPGNEQFF	TGTGCCAGCAGTGAAAGGGGGGGGCCGGGGAATGAGCAGTTCTTC
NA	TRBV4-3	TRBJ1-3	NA	CASSQDQRVSGNTIYF	TGCGCCAGCAGCCAAGATCAAAGAGTCTCTGGAAACACCATATATTTT
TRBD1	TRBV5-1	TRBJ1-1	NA	CASSSPKTGGANTEAFF	TGCGCCAGCAGCTCACCGAAAACAGGGGGCGCGAACACTGAAGCTTTCTTT
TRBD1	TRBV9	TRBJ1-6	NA	CASSADRGRNSPLHF	TGTGCCAGCAGCGCGGACAGGGGACGGAATTCACCCCTCCACTTT
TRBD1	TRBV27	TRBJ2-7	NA	CASTKRGQLYEQYF	TGTGCCAGCACAAAAAGGGGACAGCTCTACGAGCAGTACTTC
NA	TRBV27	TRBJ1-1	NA	CASSLRLNGHTEAFF	TGTGCCAGCAGTTTGCGGCTCAACGGCCACACTGAAGCTTTCTTT
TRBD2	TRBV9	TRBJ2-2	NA	CASSDGGSGSTGELFF	TGTGCCAGCAGCGACGGGGGGTCGGGAAGCACCGGGGAGCTGTTTTTT
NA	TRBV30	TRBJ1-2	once	CAWRPPRQAGSNYGYTF	TGTGCCTGGAGGCCCCCACGACAGGCCGGGTCTAACTATGGCTACACCTTC
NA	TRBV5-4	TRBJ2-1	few	CASSLTGLGTYNEQFF	TGTGCCAGCAGCTTAACCGGACTTGGGACCTACAATGAGCAGTTCTTC
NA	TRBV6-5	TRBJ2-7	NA	CASSYSGFLHYEQYF	TGTGCCAGCAGTTACTCGGGTTTCCTCCACTACGAGCAGTACTTC
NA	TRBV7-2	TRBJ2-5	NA	CASSLNSGETQYF	TGTGCCAGCAGCTTAAATTCCGGGGAGACCCAGTACTTC
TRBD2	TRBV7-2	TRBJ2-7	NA	CASSLSVGRNHEQYF	TGTGCCAGCAGCTTAAGTGTCGGGAGGAATCACGAGCAGTACTTC
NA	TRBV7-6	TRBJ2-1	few	CASSLFQAQAYNEQFF	TGTGCCAGCAGCTTATTCCAGGCTCAGGCCTACAATGAGCAGTTCTTC
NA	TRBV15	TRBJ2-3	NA	CATGFRPTDTQYF	TGTGCCACCGGATTCAGGCCCACAGATACGCAGTATTTT
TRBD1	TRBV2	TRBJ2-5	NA	CASSEFATGGGEQYF	TGTGCCAGCAGTGAATTCGCGACAGGGGGTGGAGAGCAGTACTTC
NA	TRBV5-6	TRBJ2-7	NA	CASSPLPGSNYEQYF	TGTGCCAGCAGCCCCCTCCCCGGGAGTAACTACGAGCAGTACTTC
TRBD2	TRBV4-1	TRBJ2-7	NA	CASSQPSGSNEQYF	TGCGCCAGCAGCCAGCCTAGCGGGAGCAACGAGCAGTACTTC
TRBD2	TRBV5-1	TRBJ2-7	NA	CASSPRAGGGYEQYF	TGCGCCAGCAGCCCGCGAGCGGGGGGTGGCTACGAGCAGTACTTC
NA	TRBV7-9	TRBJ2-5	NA	CASSTPYRQETQYF	TGTGCCAGCAGCACGCCGTACCGGCAAGAGACCCAGTACTTC
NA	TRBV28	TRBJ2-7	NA	CASRDSDGRYEQYF	TGTGCCAGCAGGGACTCGGATGGTAGGTACGAGCAGTACTTC
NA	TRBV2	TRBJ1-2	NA	CASSEYRVNGYTF	TGTGCCAGCAGTGAATACAGGGTAAATGGCTACACCTTC
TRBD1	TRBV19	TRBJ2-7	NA	CASSIVGTAYEQYF	TGTGCCAGTAGTATAGTAGGGACAGCCTACGAGCAGTACTTC